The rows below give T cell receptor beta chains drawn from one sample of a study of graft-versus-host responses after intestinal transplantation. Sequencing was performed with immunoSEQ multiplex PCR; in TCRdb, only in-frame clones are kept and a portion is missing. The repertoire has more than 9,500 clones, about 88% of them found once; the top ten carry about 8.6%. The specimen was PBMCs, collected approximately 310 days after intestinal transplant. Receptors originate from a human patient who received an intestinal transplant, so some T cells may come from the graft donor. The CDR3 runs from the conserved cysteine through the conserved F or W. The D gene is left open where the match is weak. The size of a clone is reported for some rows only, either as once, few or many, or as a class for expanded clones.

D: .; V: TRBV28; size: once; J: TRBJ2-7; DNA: TGTGCCAGCAGTTTAATCCAGGGTTACAACGAGCAGTACTTC; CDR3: CASSLIQGYNEQYF
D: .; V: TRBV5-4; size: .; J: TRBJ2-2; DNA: TGTGCCAGCAGCTTCAGACAGGGAGGAACTGGGGAGCTGTTTTTT; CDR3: CASSFRQGGTGELFF
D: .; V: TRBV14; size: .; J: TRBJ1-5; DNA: TGTGCCAGCAGCCAGGAGACAGGTCCCCAGCATTTT; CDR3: CASSQETGPQHF
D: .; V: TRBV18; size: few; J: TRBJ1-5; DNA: TGTGCCAGCTCACCATTTGGAGGCAGTAATCAGCCCCAGCATTTT; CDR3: CASSPFGGSNQPQHF
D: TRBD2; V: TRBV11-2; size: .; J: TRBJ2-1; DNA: TGTGCCAGCAGCTTAGGGGGACTAGCGGGAGGGGCCTCCTACAATGAGCAGTTCTTC; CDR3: CASSLGGLAGGASYNEQFF
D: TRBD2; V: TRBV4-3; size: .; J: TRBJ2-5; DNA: TGCGCCAGCAGCCAAGGGACTAGCGGACAAGAGACCCAGTACTTC; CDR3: CASSQGTSGQETQYF
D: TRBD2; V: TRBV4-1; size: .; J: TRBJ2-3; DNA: TGCGCCAGCAGCCAGGCTCCTTTAGGACTAGTGTTTTCTCATACGCAGTATTTT; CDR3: CASSQAPLGLVFSHTQYF
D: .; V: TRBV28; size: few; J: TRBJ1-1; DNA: TGTGCCAGCAAAGTTAACACTGAAGCTTTCTTT; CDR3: CASKVNTEAFF
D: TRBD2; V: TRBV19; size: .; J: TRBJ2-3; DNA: TGTGCCAGTAGTAGTCTAGCGGGTGCAGATACGCAGTATTTT; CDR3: CASSSLAGADTQYF
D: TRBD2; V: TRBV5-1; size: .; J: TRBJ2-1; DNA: TGCGCCAGCAGCTTGCTAGCGGGGGAGTCCAATGAGCAGTTCTTC; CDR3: CASSLLAGESNEQFF